The sample holds many counts of the clone carrying this T cell receptor beta chain. The antigen is not known. Time point denoted: patch test 1, 2 weeks after DPC sensitization. Indicated treatment: therapeutic diphenylcyclopropenone sensitization with weekly scalp DPC. Whole blood, unfractionated, served as the material for total RNA extraction. This CDR3 comprises 13 residues. Looked up from germline, CDR1 is LGHDT and CDR2 is YNNKEL (reference sequence). V was trimmed by 3 bases and J by 4 bases, leaving 8 bases between them. As the library was built, unique molecular identifiers were attached to individual cDNA molecules. TCRdb itself ran the RACE reads through MiXCR, one entry per CDR3 protein. This sample has 300,000 to 350,000 distinct CDR3 sequences, with around 7% found just once. These data originate in a study of human T cells and chemical hapten exposure. Study as a whole: Weekly administration of diphenylcyclopropenone to the scalp of patients continued throughout the roughly 23-week study.

Overall study results and limits: Positively correlated with patch test score were the counts of PT1 expanded TCRs.

The receptor comes from a woman aged 18 to 35 with alopecia areata. Some clones in this sample may be carry-over from other donors' samples. This specimen consisted of whole blood, obtained in connection with sensitization to the hapten diphenylcyclopropenone (DPC). The chain carries TRBV3-1 and TRBJ2-3; the D gene is possibly TRBD2 (6 bases). For the CDR3, the DNA is TGTGCCAGCAGCCAGGGAGGAGCAGATACGCAGTATTTT. Protein product: CASSQGGADTQYF.